This T cell receptor (beta chain) emerged from a study of OX40 agonist ivuxolimab in advanced cancers. The method was immunoSEQ multiplex PCR; TCRdb's version includes in-frame clones alone and lacks a portion of them. Here the sample spans approximately 120,000 clones, about nine tenths being singletons. The CDR3 is 15 residues long. Trimming pared 0 bases from V and 3 bases from J, leaving 11 bases between. Per germline, CDR1 SGHRS and CDR2 YFSETQ. The chain uses TRBV5-1 and TRBJ2-3; a weak D match, TRBD2 (5 bases). Here the sequenced sample was CD4+ or CD8+ T cells sorted from blood, taken in a trial of the OX40 agonist ivuxolimab. The receptor's source is an adult with an advanced solid tumor such as melanoma, head and neck, liver or kidney cancer. This CDR3 is CASSLAGVGTDTQYF. For the CDR3, the DNA is TGCGCCAGCAGCTTGGCCGGGGTAGGGACAGATACGCAGTATTTT.